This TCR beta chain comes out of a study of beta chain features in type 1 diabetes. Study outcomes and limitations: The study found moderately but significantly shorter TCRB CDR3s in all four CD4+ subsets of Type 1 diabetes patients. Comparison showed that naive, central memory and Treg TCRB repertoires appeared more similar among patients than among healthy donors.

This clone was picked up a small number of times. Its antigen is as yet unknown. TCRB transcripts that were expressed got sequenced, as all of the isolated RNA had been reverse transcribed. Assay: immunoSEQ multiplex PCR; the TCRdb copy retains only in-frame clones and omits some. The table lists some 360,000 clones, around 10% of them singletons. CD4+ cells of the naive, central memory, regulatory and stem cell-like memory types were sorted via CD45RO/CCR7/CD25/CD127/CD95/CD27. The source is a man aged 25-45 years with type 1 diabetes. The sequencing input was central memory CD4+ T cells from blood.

This chain's CDR3 is CASSFKVGETQYF. The CDR3 region has the DNA TGTGCCAGCAGCTTTAAGGTCGGGGAGACCCAGTACTTC. This chain joins TRBV7-2 and TRBJ2-5; D is unclear. Germline assignment: CDR1 SGHTA and CDR2 FQGNSA. Trimming left V 3 bases short and J 5 bases short, with 10 bases between. This CDR3 is 13 amino acids long.